The rows below give T cell receptor beta chains drawn from one sample of a study of identifying expanded T cells in peripheral blood. Profiling relied on immunoSEQ multiplex PCR, and the TCRdb table lists in-frame clones only, not all of them. The sample lists around 84,000 clones; 70% to 90% were seen once. The sequencing sample was made of blood. Receptor source: a person between 18 and 69 years old in good health. The CDR3 runs from the conserved cysteine through the conserved F or W. D genes are given only for firm matches. Clone size, where shown, is once, few, many, or a class for clones that have expanded.

j_call: TRBJ1-2
v_call: TRBV2
d_call: TRBD1
clone_size: .
cdr3_aa: CASSGDRPGVYGYTF
cdr3_nt: TGTGCCAGCAGTGGGGACAGGCCGGGTGTCTATGGCTACACCTTC

j_call: TRBJ2-7
v_call: TRBV6-1
d_call: TRBD1
clone_size: .
cdr3_aa: CASRQGGLYEQYF
cdr3_nt: TGTGCCAGTAGACAGGGGGGCCTCTACGAGCAGTACTTC

j_call: TRBJ1-3
v_call: TRBV19
d_call: .
clone_size: .
cdr3_aa: CASSVSISGNTIYF
cdr3_nt: TGTGCCAGTAGTGTTAGCATATCTGGAAACACCATATATTTT

j_call: TRBJ2-5
v_call: TRBV9
d_call: .
clone_size: .
cdr3_aa: CASSQLARAQETQYF
cdr3_nt: TGTGCCAGCAGTCAACTAGCTAGAGCTCAAGAGACCCAGTACTTC

j_call: TRBJ1-2
v_call: TRBV5-1
d_call: .
clone_size: once
cdr3_aa: CASSRDSNYGYTF
cdr3_nt: TGCGCCAGCAGCCGGGACTCTAACTATGGCTACACCTTC

j_call: TRBJ1-1
v_call: TRBV6-5
d_call: .
clone_size: .
cdr3_aa: CASSSYRDTEAFF
cdr3_nt: TGTGCCAGCAGTAGTTACAGGGACACTGAAGCTTTCTTT

j_call: TRBJ2-5
v_call: TRBV29-1
d_call: .
clone_size: .
cdr3_aa: CSVRGGQETQYF
cdr3_nt: TGCAGCGTTCGAGGGGGGCAAGAGACCCAGTACTTC

j_call: TRBJ1-1
v_call: TRBV29-1
d_call: TRBD1
clone_size: .
cdr3_aa: CSVGRTGAEAFF
cdr3_nt: TGCAGCGTGGGACGGACAGGGGCTGAAGCTTTCTTT

j_call: TRBJ2-2
v_call: TRBV25-1
d_call: TRBD1
clone_size: once
cdr3_aa: CASSDLDRGTGELFF
cdr3_nt: TGTGCCAGCAGTGATCTGGACAGGGGTACCGGGGAGCTGTTTTTT

j_call: TRBJ2-4
v_call: TRBV2
d_call: .
clone_size: .
cdr3_aa: CASSEQGMNIQYF
cdr3_nt: TGTGCCAGCAGTGAGCAGGGTATGAACATTCAGTACTTC

j_call: TRBJ1-2
v_call: TRBV10-3
d_call: .
clone_size: few
cdr3_aa: CAISDPTGSSYGYTF
cdr3_nt: TGTGCCATCAGTGACCCGACAGGATCTTCCTATGGCTACACCTTC

j_call: TRBJ1-1
v_call: TRBV7-2
d_call: TRBD1
clone_size: .
cdr3_aa: CASSWTGGGTEAFF
cdr3_nt: TGTGCCAGCAGCTGGACAGGGGGGGGCACTGAAGCTTTCTTT

j_call: TRBJ1-1
v_call: TRBV9
d_call: .
clone_size: .
cdr3_aa: CASSATGNTEAFF
cdr3_nt: TGTGCCAGCAGCGCGACGGGGAACACTGAAGCTTTCTTT

j_call: TRBJ1-2
v_call: TRBV7-9
d_call: .
clone_size: .
cdr3_aa: CASSLDSVDYGYTF
cdr3_nt: TGTGCCAGCAGCTTAGACTCGGTAGACTATGGCTACACCTTC

j_call: TRBJ1-6
v_call: TRBV7-9
d_call: .
clone_size: few
cdr3_aa: CASSLRDSPLHF
cdr3_nt: TGTGCCAGCAGCCTGAGGGACTCACCCCTCCACTTT

j_call: TRBJ2-6
v_call: TRBV19
d_call: .
clone_size: .
cdr3_aa: CASSIVDSSAGANVLTF
cdr3_nt: TGTGCCAGTAGTATAGTCGACAGTTCCGCTGGGGCCAACGTCCTGACTTTC

j_call: TRBJ1-2
v_call: TRBV5-6
d_call: TRBD1
clone_size: .
cdr3_aa: CASSSIRDRGLDGYTF
cdr3_nt: TGTGCCAGCAGCTCCATACGGGACAGGGGACTAGATGGCTACACCTTC

j_call: TRBJ1-4
v_call: TRBV6-4
d_call: .
clone_size: .
cdr3_aa: CASSDSANEKLFF
cdr3_nt: TGTGCCAGCAGCGACTCTGCTAATGAAAAACTGTTTTTT

j_call: TRBJ1-1
v_call: TRBV2
d_call: .
clone_size: .
cdr3_aa: CASSPGTQDTEAFF
cdr3_nt: TGTGCCAGCAGTCCCGGGACCCAAGACACTGAAGCTTTCTTT

j_call: TRBJ2-1
v_call: TRBV27
d_call: .
clone_size: .
cdr3_aa: CASSLSYQGNEQFF
cdr3_nt: TGTGCCAGCAGTTTATCTTATCAGGGCAATGAGCAGTTCTTC

j_call: TRBJ2-7
v_call: TRBV6-1
d_call: .
clone_size: once
cdr3_aa: CASKALGKEYEQYF
cdr3_nt: TGTGCCAGCAAAGCGCTAGGAAAGGAGTACGAGCAGTACTTC

j_call: TRBJ2-3
v_call: TRBV19
d_call: .
clone_size: .
cdr3_aa: CASSLGPKPSNTQYF
cdr3_nt: TGTGCCAGTAGTTTGGGACCCAAGCCGTCAAATACGCAGTATTTT

j_call: TRBJ2-2
v_call: TRBV4-1
d_call: .
clone_size: .
cdr3_aa: CASSHPKAGSNTGELFF
cdr3_nt: TGCGCCAGCAGCCATCCCAAAGCGGGTTCGAACACCGGGGAGCTGTTTTTT

j_call: TRBJ1-1
v_call: TRBV27
d_call: .
clone_size: .
cdr3_aa: CASSLRGNTEAFF
cdr3_nt: TGTGCCAGCAGTTTAAGAGGGAACACTGAAGCTTTCTTT

j_call: TRBJ2-5
v_call: TRBV15
d_call: TRBD2
clone_size: .
cdr3_aa: CATSRGKSGIVVGTQYF
cdr3_nt: TGTGCCACCAGCAGGGGGAAAAGCGGGATCGTGGTTGGGACCCAGTACTTC

j_call: TRBJ2-7
v_call: TRBV7-9
d_call: TRBD1
clone_size: .
cdr3_aa: CASRTGNSYEQYF
cdr3_nt: TGTGCCAGCCGGACAGGGAACTCCTACGAGCAGTACTTC

j_call: TRBJ1-1
v_call: TRBV30
d_call: .
clone_size: .
cdr3_aa: CAWRDSTAEAFF
cdr3_nt: TGTGCCTGGAGAGACAGTACGGCTGAAGCTTTCTTT

j_call: TRBJ2-3
v_call: TRBV18
d_call: .
clone_size: .
cdr3_aa: CASSGLLNTDTQYF
cdr3_nt: TGTGCCAGCTCAGGGCTGCTCAACACAGATACGCAGTATTTT

j_call: TRBJ1-1
v_call: TRBV6-1
d_call: .
clone_size: once
cdr3_aa: CASREGKGVKNTEAFF
cdr3_nt: TGTGCCAGCAGGGAAGGGAAGGGGGTCAAGAACACTGAAGCTTTCTTT

j_call: TRBJ1-1
v_call: TRBV10-1
d_call: .
clone_size: .
cdr3_aa: CASTSTNTEAFF
cdr3_nt: TGCGCCAGCACTTCAACGAACACTGAAGCTTTCTTT

j_call: TRBJ2-5
v_call: TRBV28
d_call: .
clone_size: .
cdr3_aa: CATVRADQETQYF
cdr3_nt: TGTGCCACTGTCCGGGCAGACCAAGAGACCCAGTACTTC

j_call: TRBJ2-5
v_call: TRBV18
d_call: TRBD1
clone_size: once
cdr3_aa: CASSLPFGQGAETQYF
cdr3_nt: TGTGCCAGCTCACTCCCCTTCGGGCAGGGGGCAGAGACCCAGTACTTC